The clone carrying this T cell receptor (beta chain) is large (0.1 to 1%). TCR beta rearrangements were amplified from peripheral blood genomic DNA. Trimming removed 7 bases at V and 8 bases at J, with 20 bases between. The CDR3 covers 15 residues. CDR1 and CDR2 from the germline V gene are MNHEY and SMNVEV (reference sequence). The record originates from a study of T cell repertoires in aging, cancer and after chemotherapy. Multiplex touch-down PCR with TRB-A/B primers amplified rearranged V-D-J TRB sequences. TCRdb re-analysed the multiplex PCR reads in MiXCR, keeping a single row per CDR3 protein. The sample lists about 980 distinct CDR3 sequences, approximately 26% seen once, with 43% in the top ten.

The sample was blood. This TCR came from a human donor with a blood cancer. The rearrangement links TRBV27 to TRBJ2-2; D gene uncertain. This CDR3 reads CASTLSWGMTGELFF. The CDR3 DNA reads TGTGCCAGCACCCTGAGCTGGGGAATGACGGGGGAGCTGTTTTTT.